The entry that follows covers one TCR beta chain sequence. This sample is drawn from a study of blood T cell repertoires in COVID-19. Categorization into cohorts depended on clinical history that participants reported. This CDR3 has 14 residues. The V end lost 2 bases, the J end lost 4 bases, and 10 bases lay between the germline ends. Germline lookup yields CDR1 SGHDN and CDR2 FVKESK. Sequencing used immunoSEQ multiplex PCR; TCRdb keeps in-frame clones, though not all of them. The sample consists of fewer than 250,000 clones, approximately 85% of them appearing once. V usage is TRBV14 and J usage is TRBJ2-3, with TRBD2 as a possible D gene (5 bases). Sequencing used PBMCs or T cells enriched from blood (not recorded which). The TCR sequence derives from a woman in her fifties or sixties with acute COVID-19. CDR3: CASSQTGIADTQYF. Here the CDR3 DNA reads TGTGCCAGCAGCCAAACGGGGATCGCAGATACGCAGTATTTT. Supplemented by reference TRBV14 and TRBJ2-3, the full variable domain reads EAGVTQFPSHSVIEKGQTVTLRCDPISGHDNLYWYRRVMGKEIKFLLHFVKESKQDESGMPNNRFLAERTGGTYSTLKVQPAELEDSGVYFCASSQTGIADTQYFGPGTRLTVL.